These 19 T cell receptor beta chains share one sample of origin, sequenced in a study of cytomegalovirus exposure and HLA in healthy donors. PCR involved 60 Vbeta and 13 Jbeta primers. Profiled with immunoSEQ multiplex PCR; TCRdb holds only in-frame clones, not every one. The sample records about 130,000 clones, around 76% being singletons. Sample: PBMCs. The receptors were gathered from a woman between 50 and 59 years old in good health and CMV-seronegative.

The chain employs TRBV23-1 and TRBJ2-1, with 9 bases fitting TRBD1. TRBV23-1 is known as an ORF, though its function is uncertain. The ends lost 6 bases at V and 2 bases at J; junction bases unmatched: 11. The CDR3 loop spans 17 amino acids. Here the CDR3 reads CASSREPWDRAYNEQFF. CDR3 bases: TGCGCCAGCAGCCGCGAGCCCTGGGACAGGGCCTACAATGAGCAGTTCTTC.

In this sample, this clone turned up a few times. The chain carries TRBV20-1 and TRBJ2-1; D is unclear. CDR3 length: 11 residues. V was clipped by 6 bases and J by 12 bases, with 15 bases between them. Germline V gene data show CDR1 as DFQATT and CDR2 as SNEGSKA (reference sequence). In DNA form, the CDR3 reads TGCAGTGCCGGTTTGGGCTATCGGCAGTTCTTC. Encoded protein: CSAGLGYRQFF.

This clone has a handful of counts. The junction shows a germline mismatch at one end, possibly a read error. The chain carries TRBV5-1 and TRBJ1-2; no clear D gene. The CDR3 is made up of 13 amino acids. Germline V gives CDR1 SGHRS, CDR2 YFSETQ. The CDR3 loop is CASSLDGNYGYPF. The CDR3 nucleotides read TGCGCCAGCAGCTTGGACGGAAACTATGGCTACCCCTTC.

The chain has TRBV5-1 and TRBJ2-3; D unresolved. Looked up from germline, CDR1 is SGHRS and CDR2 is YFSETQ. The V end lost 3 bases, the J end lost 5 bases, and 10 bases lay between the germline ends. The CDR3 contains 13 residues. CDR3 nucleotide sequence: TGCGCCAGCAGCTGGGCCCCCCTAGATACGCAGTATTTT. Translated, it gives CASSWAPLDTQYF.

This rearrangement joins TRBV4-2 to TRBJ1-4, with D unclear. V was shortened by 0 bases and J by 7 bases, with 15 bases between the two germline ends. CDR1 and CDR2 from the germline V gene are LGHNA and YNFKEQ. The CDR3 contains 16 residues. The chain's CDR3 is CASSQDMGLSGEKLFF. The DNA for the CDR3 is TGTGCCAGCAGCCAAGATATGGGCCTATCTGGTGAAAAACTGTTTTTT.

This sequence joins TRBV10-3 and TRBJ2-2; D gene ambiguous. CDR3 size: 18 residues. V was shortened by 2 bases and J by 0 bases, with 16 bases between the two germline ends. Germline V gene lookup returns CDR1 ENHRY and CDR2 SYGVKD. The CDR3 loop is CAISEPKPGGTNTGELFF. The DNA of the CDR3 is TGTGCCATCAGTGAGCCAAAGCCTGGCGGTACGAACACCGGGGAGCTGTTTTTT.

The CDR3 is CAISDVQGQDYGYTF. CDR3 nucleotides: TGTGCCATCAGTGACGTCCAGGGCCAAGACTATGGCTACACCTTC. The chain is built from TRBV10-3 and TRBJ1-2; D may be TRBD1 (5 bases). This CDR3 contains 15 residues. Germline assignment: CDR1 ENHRY and CDR2 SYGVKD. V was pared by 3 bases and J by 3 bases, with 14 bases between.

This chain connects TRBV19 to TRBJ2-7; D call uncertain. Looked up from germline, CDR1 is LNHDA and CDR2 is SQIVND (reference sequence). The CDR3 runs to 13 residues. Trimming left V 3 bases short and J 3 bases short, with 9 bases between. CDR3 sequence reads: CASSMSSGYEQYV. DNA of the CDR3: TGTGCCAGTAGTATGTCTAGTGGCTACGAGCAGTACGTC.

The rearrangement uses TRBV6-5 and TRBJ2-2; D perhaps matches TRBD2 (5 bases). From germline, CDR1 is MNHEY and CDR2 SVGAGI. The CDR3 runs to 15 residues. Trimming took off 5 bases at V and 2 bases at J, with 12 bases between the two ends. This CDR3 is CASSRWRQNTGELFF. Written as DNA, the CDR3 is TGTGCCAGCAGTCGGTGGAGGCAAAACACCGGGGAGCTGTTTTTT.

A single count supports this clone. J is TRBJ2-5 and V is TRBV7-2; D uncertain. The CDR3 extends over 12 amino acids. Trimming shortened V by 2 bases and J by 5 bases, and 6 bases separated the two germline ends. Germline values: CDR1 SGHTA, CDR2 FQGNSA. The CDR3: CASSLSRETQYF. CDR3 DNA: TGTGCCAGCAGCTTATCTAGGGAGACCCAGTACTTC.

This clone was seen more than once but under ten times. This sequence joins TRBV7-6 and TRBJ2-2; 12 positions match TRBD2. CDR1 is SGHVS, CDR2 FNYEAQ, per germline. V lost 5 bases to trimming and J lost 7 bases; unmatched junction nucleotides: 5. This CDR3 region has 15 residues. CDR3 in amino acids: CASSETSGRNGELFF. The CDR3 coding sequence is TGTGCCAGCAGCGAAACTAGCGGGAGGAACGGGGAGCTGTTTTTT.

The chain employs TRBV4-1 and TRBJ1-5; a possible D gene is TRBD1 (6 bases). Germline V gene lookup returns CDR1 MGHRA and CDR2 YSYEKL. This CDR3 has 16 amino acids. Trimming took off 0 bases at V and 6 bases at J, with 15 bases between the two ends. For the CDR3, the DNA is TGCGCCAGCAGCCAAGAGGCAGGGGAAGGTATTCAGCCCCAGCATTTT. Amino acid sequence: CASSQEAGEGIQPQHF.

The V call is TRBV18, the J call TRBJ1-1; D not resolved. Germline CDR1 KGHSH, CDR2 LQKENI. V dropped 3 bases and J dropped 2 bases, with 13 bases sitting between them. The CDR3 consists of 15 residues. CDR3 nucleotides: TGTGCCAGCTCACCCGATGCGGTTCCTAACACTGAAGCTTTCTTT. This translates into CASSPDAVPNTEAFF.

The V call is TRBV9, the J call TRBJ2-7; TRBD1 is a possible D gene (5 bases). CDR1 is SGDLS, CDR2 YYNGEE, per germline. Between the trimmed V and J ends, which lost 0 bases and 5 bases, there was a span of 18 bases. The length of the CDR3 is 16 residues. The CDR3 protein is CASSVDGAASWNEQYF. The CDR3 coding sequence is TGTGCCAGCAGCGTAGATGGGGCCGCCTCTTGGAACGAGCAGTACTTC.

This clone has a single count. Compared with germline, one end of the junction differs, possibly owing to a read error. V and J are TRBV30 and TRBJ1-5, with no clear D. The germline V gene encodes CDR1 GTSNPN and CDR2 SVGIG (reference sequence). This CDR3 has 17 amino acids. The CDR3 loop is CAWSVRGLTESNQPQNF. The CDR3 DNA follows: TGTGCCTGGAGTGTACGAGGGCTCACGGAAAGCAATCAGCCCCAGAATTTT.

V is TRBV6-5 and J is TRBJ1-2, with 7 positions matching TRBD1. V lost 5 bases and J lost 2; bases outside the gene matches: 5. This CDR3 contains 14 residues. Per germline, CDR1 MNHEY and CDR2 SVGAGI. The CDR3 reads CASSRQGLNYGYTF. CDR3 nucleotides: TGTGCCAGCAGTCGACAGGGATTGAACTATGGCTACACCTTC.

The rearrangement joins TRBV5-4 to TRBJ2-3; TRBD2 matches at 10 bases. The germline V gene has CDR1 SGHNT and CDR2 YYREEE (reference sequence). With 4 bases clipped from V and 0 bases from J, the junction kept 8 bases outside the gene matches. The length of the CDR3 is 17 residues. CDR3 in amino acids: CASSALAGPPSTDTQYF. CDR3 sequence (DNA): TGTGCCAGCAGCGCACTAGCGGGACCTCCCAGCACAGATACGCAGTATTTT.

The chain couples TRBV27 to TRBJ2-1, with 7 bases identical to TRBD1. The CDR3 loop spans 15 amino acids. CDR1 MNHEY and CDR2 SMNVEV come from the germline V gene (reference sequence). Trimming removed 6 bases from V and 2 bases from J; junction bases left unmatched: 7. The DNA for the CDR3 is TGTGCCAGCAGCCCCGGGACAGCGGCCTACAATGAGCAGTTCTTC. It specifies CASSPGTAAYNEQFF.

This sequence joins TRBV6-5 and TRBJ1-3; D gene ambiguous. V was shortened by 0 bases and J by 2 bases, with 11 bases between the two germline ends. The CDR3 loop spans 16 amino acids. CDR1 MNHEY and CDR2 SVGAGI come from the germline V gene. The CDR3 DNA follows: TGTGCCAGCAGTTACTCGAGTGGGAGGGCTGGAAACACCATATATTTT. Protein: CASSYSSGRAGNTIYF.